Below, 20 T cell receptor beta chains from the same sample are listed, as sequenced in a study of neurological immune-mediated disorders. One entry per CDR3 protein results from TCRdb running MiXCR on the 5' RACE reads. The sample lists under 30,000 distinct CDR3 sequences; over 5% were seen once. The sample comprised PBMCs. The origin of the receptors is a woman in her forties in good health.

The table lists this clonotype with many counts. The chain carries TRBV5-1 and TRBJ1-1; D gene uncertain. CDR3 length equals 12 residues. CDR1 is SGHRS and CDR2 is YFSETQ in the germline V gene. The V and J ends lost 1 base and 9 bases respectively, with 10 bases between them. CDR3 sequence reads: CASSLPGPKAFF. The CDR3 DNA reads as TGCGCCAGCAGCTTGCCCGGGCCGAAAGCTTTCTTT.

There are many counts of this clonotype. The CDR3 DNA follows: TGTGCCGGAGGGGCGAGAAATCAGCCCCAGCATTTT. Translated: CAGGARNQPQHF. The rearrangement links TRBV19 to TRBJ1-5; D is possibly TRBD1 (5 bases). V was cut by 11 bases and J by 4 bases, with 12 bases left in between. Germline assignment: CDR1 LNHDA and CDR2 SQIVND (reference sequence). The CDR3 sequence is 12 residues long. Drawing the rest from reference TRBV19 and TRBJ1-5, the complete variable domain is DGGITQSPKYLFRKEGQNVTLSCEQNLNHDAMYWYRQDPGQGLRLIYYSQIVNDFQKGDIAEGYSVSREKKESFPLTVTSAQKNPTAFYLCAGGARNQPQHFGDGTRLSIL.

This clonotype was seen repeatedly, ten times or more. The chain recombines TRBV7-2 with TRBJ2-2; 13 bases match TRBD2. V lost 4 bases to trimming and J lost 2 bases; unmatched junction nucleotides: 10. Germline V lookup: CDR1 SGHTA, CDR2 FQGNSA. CDR3 length: 19 residues. The CDR3 loop is CASSSPGTSGIGNTGELFF. In DNA form, the CDR3 reads TGTGCCAGCAGCTCGCCCGGGACTAGCGGGATAGGAAACACCGGGGAGCTGTTTTTT.

This clonotype was recorded at least ten times. This sequence joins TRBV6-5 and TRBJ2-1; 14 bases are shared with TRBD2. CDR1 is MNHEY and CDR2 is SVGAGI in the germline V gene. This CDR3 has 20 amino acids. J gave up 7 bases and V 3 bases, and 17 bases lay outside the gene matches. DNA of the CDR3: TGTGCCAGCAGTTATTATAGAACTACCGGGACTAGCGGGAGTTGGAATGAGCAGTTCTTC. It specifies CASSYYRTTGTSGSWNEQFF.

By share, this clonotype ranks as medium-sized (0.01 to 0.1%). This rearrangement joins TRBV7-9 to TRBJ1-5; D remains unclear. The CDR3 has 12 amino acids. The V gene lost 2 bases and the J gene lost 6 bases, with 5 bases spanning the gap. Germline lookup yields CDR1 SEHNR and CDR2 FQNEAQ (reference sequence). Written as DNA, the CDR3 is TGTGCCAGCAGCTTATATATTCAGCCCCAGCATTTT. Translation: CASSLYIQPQHF.

This clonotype was seen ten or more times. The rearrangement links TRBV7-9 to TRBJ2-3, with D perhaps given as TRBD1 or TRBD2 (5 bases each). V lost 8 bases to trimming and J lost 1 base, with 13 bases between them. Germline values: CDR1 SEHNR, CDR2 FQNEAQ (reference sequence). The length of the CDR3 is 14 residues. The CDR3 bases are TGTGCCAGCCAGCTAAGAGGGGGCACAGATACGCAGTATTTT. It codes for CASQLRGGTDTQYF.

Ten or more counts support this clonotype. This sequence joins TRBV20-1 and TRBJ1-1, with D unresolved. The CDR3 is 14 residues long. With 3 bases removed from V and 1 base from J, the gap between germline ends came to 12 bases. CDR1 and CDR2 (germline): DFQATT, SNEGSKA (reference sequence). The CDR3 DNA sequence: TGCAGTGCTAGCGCGGAATTTTGGAACACTGAAGCTTTCTTT. As protein: CSASAEFWNTEAFF.

This clonotype was seen ten or more times. The chain combines TRBV20-1 with TRBJ2-5, with D possibly called TRBD1 or TRBD2 (5 bases each). Germline V gene sequence: CDR1 DFQATT, CDR2 SNEGSKA (reference sequence). The V end was cut by 7 bases, the J end by 4 bases, with 10 bases between. There are 11 residues in the CDR3. CDR3 nucleotides: TGCAGTGTTATTGGGGGAGAGACCCAGTACTTC. Residues: CSVIGGETQYF.

Ten or more counts support this clonotype. The gene calls are TRBV20-1 and TRBJ2-1; 7 nucleotides match TRBD2. Per the germline V gene, CDR1 is DFQATT and CDR2 is SNEGSKA (reference sequence). This CDR3 comprises 13 residues. The junction had 9 bases not matched to a gene; V was cut back by 5 bases and J by 8 bases. Written as DNA, the CDR3 is TGCAGTGCTCGGGAGGAACCCTTTGATGAGCAGTTCTTC. Translated, it gives CSAREEPFDEQFF.

This clonotype came up many times. The CDR3 nucleotides are TGCAGTGCTAGCTGGATGGAGGCGAACACTGAAGCTTTCTTT. It specifies CSASWMEANTEAFF. V gene TRBV20-1 combines with J gene TRBJ1-1; the D is unclear. The germline CDR1 and CDR2 sequences are DFQATT and SNEGSKA (reference sequence). The CDR3 covers 14 residues. The V gene lost 3 bases and the J gene lost 1 base, with 12 bases spanning the gap.

This clonotype came up once. This sequence joins TRBV6-5 and TRBJ2-7; D is perhaps TRBD1 or TRBD2 (5 bases each). The CDR3 has 14 residues. Looked up from germline, CDR1 is MNHEY and CDR2 is SVGAGI. V lost 2 bases to trimming and J lost 3 bases, with 11 bases between them. CDR3 amino acids: CASSYGTLVYEQYF. The CDR3 region has the DNA TGTGCCAGCAGTTACGGGACCTTAGTCTACGAGCAGTACTTC.

This clonotype has only a few counts. The rearrangement joins TRBV20-1 to TRBJ1-5; tentatively, D is TRBD1 (6 bases). The germline V and J ends were trimmed by 5 bases and 7 bases, with 15 bases remaining between them. Per the germline V gene, CDR1 is DFQATT and CDR2 is SNEGSKA (reference sequence). This CDR3 is 13 amino acids long. The chain's CDR3 is CSAGGDTGQPQHF. Written as DNA, the CDR3 is TGCAGTGCTGGGGGGGACACAGGACAGCCCCAGCATTTT.

The table lists this clonotype with many counts. This sequence joins TRBV28 and TRBJ1-1, with no clear D. The germline V and J ends were trimmed by 6 bases and 0 bases, with 11 bases remaining between them. Germline V gene data show CDR1 as MDHEN and CDR2 as SYDVKM. The CDR3 sequence is 14 residues long. CDR3 sequence (DNA): TGTGCCAGCAGCCCGGGGATAATGAACACTGAAGCTTTCTTT. Its protein product is CASSPGIMNTEAFF.

This clonotype has more than one count but fewer than ten. V usage is TRBV6-5 and J usage is TRBJ2-5; the D is unclear. This CDR3 is built from 13 residues. V was shortened by 5 bases and J by 7 bases, with 14 bases between the two germline ends. Looked up from germline, CDR1 is MNHEY and CDR2 is SVGAGI. Written as DNA, the CDR3 is TGTGCCAGCAGTCACGAGTGGGTAGGGACCCAGTACTTC. Its translation: CASSHEWVGTQYF.

This clonotype appeared many times. The J gene is TRBJ2-1, the V gene TRBV20-1, with D possibly being TRBD2 (6 bases). CDR1 DFQATT and CDR2 SNEGSKA come from the germline V gene (reference sequence). Trimming pared 0 bases from V and 0 bases from J, leaving 15 bases between. The CDR3 runs 17 residues. The CDR3 reads CSARDLRGGSSYNEQFF. Here the CDR3 DNA reads TGCAGTGCTAGAGATCTTCGCGGAGGGAGCTCCTACAATGAGCAGTTCTTC.

This clonotype was counted at least ten times. V gene TRBV5-1 combines with J gene TRBJ2-7; possibly TRBD2 for D (6 bases). Germline CDR1 and CDR2: SGHRS and YFSETQ. V gave up 0 bases and J gave up 2 bases, with 15 bases separating them. This CDR3 is built from 16 residues. The CDR3 spells CASSLGEANRAYEQYF. CDR3 nucleotides: TGCGCCAGCAGCTTGGGGGAGGCTAATCGAGCCTACGAGCAGTACTTC. The entire variable domain, with the rest obtained from reference TRBV5-1 and TRBJ2-7, is as follows: KAGVTQTPRYLIKTRGQQVTLSCSPISGHRSVSWYQQTPGQGLQFLFEYFSETQRNKGNFPGRFSGRQFSNSRSEMNVSTLELGDSALYLCASSLGEANRAYEQYFGPGTRLTVT.

The chain uses TRBV2 and TRBJ2-3, with a possible D match to TRBD2 (6 bases). The V gene's germline CDR1 is SNHLY and CDR2 FYNNEI. Trimming cost V 6 bases and J 5 bases, with 18 bases left between them. This CDR3 is built from 15 residues. The CDR3 DNA is TGTGCCAGCAGCGCCCCCCGGGGAGGCCTAGATACGCAGTATTTT. It specifies CASSAPRGGLDTQYF.

This rearrangement joins TRBV7-2 to TRBJ2-7; TRBD2 agrees at 10 bases. Germline V gene sequence: CDR1 SGHTA, CDR2 FQGNSA. Trimming cost V 6 bases and J 7 bases; bases outside gene matches: 6. The CDR3 loop spans 13 amino acids. CDR3 DNA: TGTGCCAGCAGTCTCGGACTAGCGGATGAGCAGTACTTC. As protein: CASSLGLADEQYF. Drawing the rest from reference TRBV7-2 and TRBJ2-7, the complete variable domain is GAGVSQSPSNKVTEKGKDVELRCDPISGHTALYWYRQSLGQGLEFLIYFQGNSAPDKSGLPSDRFSAERTGGSVSTLTIQRTQQEDSAVYLCASSLGLADEQYFGPGTRLTVT.

At least ten counts were recorded for this clonotype. This sequence joins TRBV7-8 and TRBJ2-3, with a possible D match to TRBD1 (5 bases). Trimming left V 4 bases short and J 2 bases short, with 13 bases between. CDR1 and CDR2 (germline): SGHVS, FQNEAQ. The CDR3 consists of 15 residues. The CDR3 DNA reads as TGTGCCAGCAGCTCTAGAGACAGCGCCACAGATACGCAGTATTTT. Its protein product is CASSSRDSATDTQYF.

This clonotype was seen ten or more times. This sequence joins TRBV3-1 and TRBJ2-1, with 8 bases identical to TRBD2. The germline V gene encodes CDR1 LGHDT and CDR2 YNNKEL (reference sequence). CDR3 length equals 15 residues. V gave up 5 bases and J gave up 0 bases; unmatched junction bases: 3. For the CDR3, the DNA is TGTGCCAGCAGCTCTAGCGGGCACTCCTACAATGAGCAGTTCTTC. Residues: CASSSSGHSYNEQFF.